The 22 T cell receptor beta chains presented below share a single source sample, sequenced in a study of primary melanoma T cells and metastatic recurrence. Profiled with immunoSEQ multiplex PCR; TCRdb holds only in-frame clones, not every one. The sample has about 120 clones; roughly 74% are singletons. Sequenced material: melanoma tumor tissue. Source of these receptors: a human donor with melanoma.

The genes are TRBV5-1 and TRBJ1-1; D might be TRBD1 (5 bases). The CDR3 extends over 16 amino acids. The germline gives CDR1 SGHRS, CDR2 YFSETQ. Deletions cut 0 bases from V and 1 base from J, with 13 bases between. CDR3 sequence: CASSLGTGARNTEAFF. In nucleotides, the CDR3 is TGCGCCAGCAGCTTGGGGACCGGGGCGCGGAACACTGAAGCTTTCTTT.

The sample holds a few counts of this clone. The V gene is TRBV29-1, the J gene TRBJ2-7; TRBD2 might be the D (7 bases). V lost 2 bases and J lost 3, with 11 bases in between. Per the germline V gene, CDR1 is SQVTM and CDR2 is ANQGSEA. The CDR3 is 13 residues long. The CDR3 reads CSVEKGEGYEQYF. The CDR3 bases are TGCAGCGTTGAAAAGGGGGAGGGCTACGAGCAGTACTTC.

V usage is TRBV5-1 and J usage is TRBJ1-1, with D maybe TRBD1 (5 bases). V lost 0 bases and J lost 5, with 17 bases in between. This CDR3 comprises 16 residues. Looked up from germline, CDR1 is SGHRS and CDR2 is YFSETQ. The CDR3 sequence: CASSLEVGLRGTEAFF. CDR3 sequence (DNA): TGCGCCAGCAGCTTGGAGGTGGGCCTGAGGGGAACTGAAGCTTTCTTT.

Concerning this clone itself: Germline is not matched at one junction end, which may reflect a read error. V and J are TRBV12-5 and TRBJ1-6; 7 bases fit TRBD1. Germline V CDR1 and CDR2: LGHNT, FRNRAP. This CDR3 has 14 amino acids. CDR3 sequence reads: CASSLGQPNSPLHF. The CDR3 DNA follows: TGTGCTAGTAGTTTGGGACAGCCAAATTCACCCCTCCACTTT.

This clone appeared a single time. J is TRBJ2-5 and V is TRBV6-8, with 7 nucleotides matching TRBD1. CDR3 length equals 15 residues. J lost 5 bases, V lost 5 bases, and 11 bases had no gene match. The germline V gene has CDR1 MNHGY and CDR2 SAAAGT. The CDR3 here is CASSQTQGVGETQYF. The DNA for the CDR3 is TGTGCCAGCAGTCAAACCCAGGGGGTAGGGGAGACCCAGTACTTC.

Of note for this clone: At one end the junction does not follow the germline gene, possibly because of a read error. The rearrangement uses TRBV6-8 and TRBJ1-1; perhaps TRBD1 as D (6 bases). Looked up from germline, CDR1 is MNHGY and CDR2 is SAAAGT. This CDR3 spans 15 amino acids. CDR3 sequence: CAISVLQGMNTEAFF. Here the CDR3 DNA reads TGTGCCATCAGTGTGCTACAGGGTATGAACACTGAAGCTTTCTTT.

The V gene is TRBV18, the J gene TRBJ2-7; D is uncertain. The CDR3 has 14 amino acids. Germline V gene lookup returns CDR1 KGHSH and CDR2 LQKENI. V lost 0 bases, J lost 6 bases, and 12 bases lay in between. The CDR3 is CASSPPIAISEQYF. The DNA for the CDR3 is TGTGCCAGCTCACCACCAATAGCCATAAGCGAGCAGTACTTC.

The chain has TRBV15 and TRBJ1-4; D is perhaps TRBD1 (5 bases). Germline loops: CDR1 LNHNV, CDR2 YYDKDF (reference sequence). The CDR3 is 14 amino acids. Trimming took off 1 base at V and 4 bases at J, with 7 bases between the two ends. The CDR3 bases are TGTGCCACCAGCAGAGGGACACTTAATGAAAAACTGTTTTTT. Protein product: CATSRGTLNEKLFF. Based on the CDR3 plus reference TRBV15 and TRBJ1-4, the full variable domain is DAMVIQNPRYQVTQFGKPVTLSCSQTLNHNVMYWYQQKSSQAPKLLFHYYDKDFNNEADTPDNFQSRRPNTSFCFLDIRSPGLGDTAMYLCATSRGTLNEKLFFGSGTQLSVL.

The chain joins TRBV28 to TRBJ2-6; unclear D gene. This CDR3 region has 16 residues. The V end was cut by 5 bases, the J end by 5 bases, with 16 bases between. Germline CDR1 MDHEN, CDR2 SYDVKM. DNA for the CDR3: TGTGCCAGCAGTCCACTGACACAAAGTCGGGCCAACGTCCTGACTTTC. Amino acids: CASSPLTQSRANVLTF. The full variable domain, in which reference TRBV28 and TRBJ2-6 provide the parts outside the CDR3, is DVKVTQSSRYLVKRTGEKVFLECVQDMDHENMFWYRQDPGLGLRLIYFSYDVKMKEKGDIPEGYSVSREKKERFSLILESASTNQTSMYLCASSPLTQSRANVLTFGAGSRLTVL.

The chain links TRBV15 to TRBJ2-2; TRBD1 matches at 7 bases. Germline CDR1 is LNHNV and CDR2 is YYDKDF (reference sequence). V was clipped by 5 bases and J by 1 base; unmatched bases: 7. The CDR3 spans 16 residues. CDR3 nucleotides: TGTGCCACCAGCTCACTCCGGACAGGGAACACCGGGGAGCTGTTTTTT. Translated: CATSSLRTGNTGELFF.

The rearrangement uses TRBV29-1 and TRBJ1-1; TRBD1 matches 8 bases. The V gene's germline CDR1 is SQVTM and CDR2 ANQGSEA. The junction had 5 bases not matched to a gene; V was cut back by 2 bases and J by 6 bases. This CDR3 is built from 13 residues. CDR3 sequence (DNA): TGCAGCGTTGAAACAGGGGGGTTCGCTGAAGCTTTCTTT. Amino acids: CSVETGGFAEAFF.

The J gene is TRBJ1-3, the V gene TRBV30; tentatively, D is TRBD1 (6 bases). Germline CDR1 is GTSNPN and CDR2 is SVGIG (reference sequence). V dropped 2 bases and J dropped 0 bases, with 11 bases sitting between them. This CDR3 has 15 amino acids. CDR3 in amino acids: CAWSKDSGSGNTIYF. DNA of the CDR3: TGTGCCTGGAGTAAGGACAGTGGCTCTGGAAACACCATATATTTT.

The rearrangement joins TRBV6-7 to TRBJ1-1; D uncertain. TRBV6-7 is an open reading frame whose function is uncertain. The CDR3 extends over 15 amino acids. Trimming took off 5 bases at V and 4 bases at J, with 17 bases between the two ends. The CDR3 here is CASSTTGRVGTEAFF. The DNA for the CDR3 is TGTGCCAGCAGTACCACCGGACGGGTGGGCACTGAAGCTTTCTTT.

Concerning this clone itself: One end of the junction does not line up with germline, which may come from a read error. The chain employs TRBV6-8 and TRBJ1-3, with D unresolved. CDR1 is MNHGY and CDR2 is SAAAGT in the germline V gene. The CDR3 extends over 16 amino acids. The CDR3 DNA follows: TGTGCCAGCAGTTACTCGCGAACAAGCTCTAGAAACACCATATATTTT. Translation: CASSYSRTSSRNTIYF.

The chain employs TRBV19 and TRBJ2-6; no reliable D call. This CDR3 has 15 amino acids. Trimming stripped 4 bases from V and 0 bases from J, with 7 bases between. CDR1 is LNHDA and CDR2 is SQIVND in the germline V gene (reference sequence). The CDR3, as DNA: TGTGCCAGTAGTAGCACAGTCTCTGGGGCCAACGTCCTGACTTTC. Protein product: CASSSTVSGANVLTF.

The chain recombines TRBV29-1 with TRBJ2-1; no firm D call. The germline gives CDR1 SQVTM, CDR2 ANQGSEA. The CDR3 is made up of 15 amino acids. The V and J ends lost 4 bases and 0 bases respectively, with 13 bases between them. DNA for the CDR3: TGCAGCGTTGCATCGCGGTTTTCCTCCTACAATGAGCAGTTCTTC. Translating gives CSVASRFSSYNEQFF.

The genes are TRBV6-8 and TRBJ2-4; 11 bases fit TRBD1. V was clipped by 6 bases and J by 9 bases; unmatched bases: 7. Germline V lookup: CDR1 MNHGY, CDR2 SAAAGT. The CDR3 extends over 14 amino acids. CDR3 DNA sequence: TGTGCCAGCAGCCTATTCGGGACAGGGGGCATTCAGTACTTC. Its protein product is CASSLFGTGGIQYF.

The rearrangement links TRBV18 to TRBJ2-7, with D uncertain. Looked up from germline, CDR1 is KGHSH and CDR2 is LQKENI. V lost 0 bases and J lost 0, with 9 bases in between. This CDR3 is built from 15 residues. CDR3 sequence (DNA): TGTGCCAGCTCACCACCAGGGTCCCGCTCCTACGAGCAGTACTTC. This encodes CASSPPGSRSYEQYF.

This clone has only a few counts. The rearrangement uses TRBV19 and TRBJ1-1, with D perhaps TRBD1 (6 bases). The CDR3 totals 16 residues. Deletions cut 3 bases from V and 4 bases from J, with 18 bases between. Germline loops: CDR1 LNHDA, CDR2 SQIVND (reference sequence). The CDR3 loop reads CASSMGQGIRFTEAFF. The CDR3 DNA reads as TGTGCCAGTAGTATGGGACAAGGGATTAGGTTCACTGAAGCTTTCTTT.

V usage is TRBV6-8 and J usage is TRBJ2-3; a possible D gene is TRBD2 (5 bases). This CDR3 has 17 amino acids. In germline, CDR1 is MNHGY, CDR2 SAAAGT. V was pared by 2 bases and J by 2 bases, with 17 bases between. CDR3 nucleotides: TGTGCCAGCAGTTACCCCTGGGGAGCAGGCGACACAGATACGCAGTATTTT. Translation: CASSYPWGAGDTDTQYF.

The chain has TRBV5-1 and TRBJ2-1; 10 bases fit TRBD2. The J segment lost 6 bases and the V segment lost 2 bases, leaving 11 bases of the junction unmatched. Germline V gives CDR1 SGHRS, CDR2 YFSETQ. The CDR3 runs to 17 residues. The CDR3 loop reads CASSLRTLAGVGNEQFF. CDR3 nucleotide sequence: TGCGCCAGCAGCTTAAGGACTCTAGCGGGGGTGGGCAATGAGCAGTTCTTC. Complete variable domain (other parts from reference TRBV5-1 and TRBJ2-1): KAGVTQTPRYLIKTRGQQVTLSCSPISGHRSVSWYQQTPGQGLQFLFEYFSETQRNKGNFPGRFSGRQFSNSRSEMNVSTLELGDSALYLCASSLRTLAGVGNEQFFGPGTRLTVL.

The CDR3 is CASSESAGGPNTEAFF. The CDR3 DNA reads TGCGCCAGCAGTGAGTCGGCAGGGGGTCCCAACACTGAAGCTTTCTTT. The gene calls are TRBV10-2 and TRBJ1-1; 7 bases map to TRBD1. The CDR3 is 16 amino acids. Germline CDR1 and CDR2: WSHSY and SAAADI. With 0 bases clipped from V and 2 bases from J, the junction kept 6 bases outside the gene matches.